This T cell receptor beta chain was retrieved from a study of cytomegalovirus exposure and HLA in healthy donors. Broader study findings: The study flagged some 180 TCR beta chains as cytomegalovirus-associated. Researchers reported that a few CMV-associated chains were confirmed in vitro as CMV antigen-specific. It was reportedly the case that the classifier diagnosed cytomegalovirus status with high specificity and sensitivity.

Worth noting for this clone: Its antigen is not identified.

The CDR3 has 15 residues. V shed 4 bases and J 4 bases; nucleotides not matched to a gene: 7. The germline V gene has CDR1 SGHRS and CDR2 YFSETQ. TCRdb's table, derived via immunoSEQ multiplex PCR, lists solely in-frame clones and lacks some. The sample lists approximately 110,000 clones, more than 70% seen once, with less than 2.5% in the top ten. Sample: PBMCs. This TCR came from a woman between 18 and 30 years old in good health and CMV-seronegative. The rearrangement uses TRBV5-1 and TRBJ1-1; 10 nucleotides align to TRBD1. This CDR3 reads CASSLTGGWSTEAFF. In DNA, the CDR3 is TGCGCCAGCAGCCTGACAGGGGGCTGGAGCACTGAAGCTTTCTTT. Supplemented by reference TRBV5-1 and TRBJ1-1, the full variable domain reads KAGVTQTPRYLIKTRGQQVTLSCSPISGHRSVSWYQQTPGQGLQFLFEYFSETQRNKGNFPGRFSGRQFSNSRSEMNVSTLELGDSALYLCASSLTGGWSTEAFFGQGTRLTVV.